These 29 T cell receptor beta chains came from one sample sequenced in a study of CXCR3-negative and CXCR3-positive naive CD8 T cells (dated by TCRdb to 2018 to 2020). Sequencing used a NextSeq 550. The Human TCR Profiling Kit (MiLaboratory) was used to make UMI-labeled 5' RACE TRB cDNA libraries. TCRdb reprocessed the reads and lists each CDR3 protein sequence as a single entry, with no DNA. This sample's table contains 150,000 or so distinct CDR3 sequences. The ten top clones hold roughly 0.31% of the sample. Sequencing was carried out using naive CXCR3- CD8+ T cells from blood. The cell subset or site label corresponds to: CD45RO-CCR7+CD27+CD95- naive CD8+ T cells lacking CXCR3 (TNR3-). The receptor source for this set is a human donor in good health. Some clones in this sample may be carry-over from other donors' samples.

This chain links TRBV20-1 with TRBJ2-1; as DNA is missing, the TRBD1 call by TCRdb cannot be tested. This CDR3 has 16 residues. Germline V gene sequence: CDR1 DFQATT, CDR2 SNEGSKA (reference sequence). The CDR3 sequence is CSAKQGIERWYNEQFF.

This chain joins TRBV27 and TRBJ2-7. The CDR3 is 13 amino acids. The germline V gene has CDR1 MNHEY and CDR2 SMNVEV (reference sequence). The CDR3 region is CASRETWAYEQYF.

This chain connects TRBV20-1 to TRBJ2-7; TCRdb designates TRBD2, a call that cannot be tested without DNA. Germline CDR1 DFQATT, CDR2 SNEGSKA (reference sequence). CDR3 length: 16 residues. CDR3 sequence: CSARDPLLAGEYEQYF.

This chain links TRBV29-1 with TRBJ2-1; as DNA is missing, the TRBD1 call by TCRdb cannot be tested. The CDR3 runs to 12 residues. The germline V gene encodes CDR1 SQVTM and CDR2 ANQGSEA. CDR3 sequence reads: CSARGQYNEQFF.

V usage is TRBV24-1 and J usage is TRBJ1-1. The CDR3 runs 13 residues. CDR1 and CDR2 from the germline V gene are KGHDR and SFDVKD. The CDR3 here is CATRETRNTEAFF.

V and J are TRBV28 and TRBJ2-5. This CDR3 has 13 amino acids. Germline CDR1 reads MDHEN; CDR2 reads SYDVKM. CDR3 in amino acids: CASSYGVVETQYF.

This sequence joins TRBV7-3 and TRBJ2-3; the TCRdb D gene call, TRBD2, has no DNA to confirm it. CDR1 is SGHTA and CDR2 is FQGTGA in the germline V gene. The CDR3 runs 15 residues. This CDR3 is CASSPGLAVTDRQYF.

The rearrangement links TRBV11-2 to TRBJ2-7; the D call from TCRdb, TRBD1, cannot be confirmed without DNA. CDR1 is SGHAT, CDR2 FQNNGV, per germline. The CDR3 has 13 residues. CDR3: CASSLDGHNEQYF.

This chain links TRBV7-6 with TRBJ2-7; TCRdb gives TRBD2 as the D gene, but with no DNA this cannot be confirmed. The CDR3 has 13 residues. The germline V gene encodes CDR1 SGHVS and CDR2 FNYEAQ. CDR3 residues: CASSPLAGFEQYF.

The rearrangement links TRBV29-1 to TRBJ2-1; TCRdb proposes TRBD2, but this gene call is untestable without DNA. Germline CDR1 and CDR2: SQVTM and ANQGSEA. The CDR3 totals 14 residues. The CDR3 loop reads CSVDRGVSYNEQFF.

The V gene is TRBV18, the J gene TRBJ2-1; TCRdb names TRBD2, which stays unverified in the absence of DNA. The CDR3 has 14 residues. The germline CDR1 and CDR2 sequences are KGHSH and LQKENI. CDR3: CASSPGLANNEQFF.

The genes are TRBV30 and TRBJ2-7. The germline V gene encodes CDR1 GTSNPN and CDR2 SVGIG (reference sequence). The CDR3 extends over 14 amino acids. CDR3 region: CAWSVGGGSYEQYF.

This chain links TRBV5-1 with TRBJ2-3. CDR3 size: 14 residues. CDR1 and CDR2 (germline): SGHRS, YFSETQ. The CDR3 is CASSYRTITDTQYF.

This chain links TRBV29-1 with TRBJ2-7; TCRdb returns TRBD1, unconfirmable since there is no DNA. Germline loops: CDR1 SQVTM, CDR2 ANQGSEA. CDR3 length equals 14 residues. The CDR3: CSVRIRDKGYEQYF.

The chain combines TRBV12-3 or TRBV12-4 with TRBJ2-1; TCRdb's D call of TRBD2 is untestable without DNA. The CDR3 has 15 residues. This CDR3 is CASSSPLAADNEQFF.

The rearrangement uses TRBV7-9 and TRBJ1-1; TCRdb calls TRBD1, which cannot be checked without DNA. Germline-derived CDR1 and CDR2 are SEHNR and FQNEAQ (reference sequence). The CDR3 sequence is 13 residues long. The chain's CDR3 is CASSITGLPEAFF. Based on the CDR3 plus reference TRBV7-9 and TRBJ1-1, the full variable domain is DTGVSQNPRHKITKRGQNVTFRCDPISEHNRLYWYRQTLGQGPEFLTYFQNEAQLEKSRLLSDRFSAERPKGSFSTLEIQRTEQGDSAMYLCASSITGLPEAFFGQGTRLTVV.

The chain combines TRBV6-2 or TRBV6-3 with TRBJ2-7; the TRBD1 assignment by TCRdb is unverifiable without DNA. The CDR3 runs to 14 residues. Per the germline V gene, CDR1 is MNHEY and CDR2 is SVGEGT. The CDR3 reads CASSYDGGRYEQYF.

CDR3 in amino acids: CASSPTGTSIHEQYF. V is TRBV7-7 and J is TRBJ2-7; the TRBD1 assignment by TCRdb is unverifiable without DNA. The CDR3 sequence is 15 residues long. From germline, CDR1 is SSHAT and CDR2 FNYEAQ (reference sequence).

This chain links TRBV12-3 or TRBV12-4 with TRBJ2-2; with no DNA, the TCRdb D assignment of TRBD1 cannot be verified. This CDR3 comprises 16 residues. The CDR3 loop reads CASSSDQGVNTGELFF.

V and J are TRBV7-9 and TRBJ2-1; TCRdb outputs TRBD1, but without DNA this stays unchecked. The CDR3 is made up of 16 amino acids. Germline CDR1 and CDR2: SEHNR and FQNEAQ (reference sequence). The CDR3: CASRSGPPSSYNEQFF.

CDR3 residues: CSVVGDPTEAFF. The gene calls are TRBV29-1 and TRBJ1-1; there is no DNA to check the TCRdb D call of TRBD1. Looked up from germline, CDR1 is SQVTM and CDR2 is ANQGSEA. There are 12 residues in the CDR3.

This sequence joins TRBV4-3 and TRBJ1-1; the TCRdb call, TRBD1, lacks DNA for checking. Germline V gene lookup returns CDR1 LGHNA and CDR2 YSLEER. The CDR3 is made up of 13 amino acids. CDR3 sequence: CASSSGQGTEAFF.

The rearrangement uses TRBV4-1 and TRBJ2-4. Looked up from germline, CDR1 is MGHRA and CDR2 is YSYEKL. This CDR3 is 15 amino acids long. The CDR3 is CASSTVNLAKNIQYF.

The chain joins TRBV15 to TRBJ2-5. Germline lookup yields CDR1 LNHNV and CDR2 YYDKDF (reference sequence). This CDR3 contains 15 residues. CDR3: CATSRSRTMAETQYF. The full variable domain, in which reference TRBV15 and TRBJ2-5 provide the parts outside the CDR3, is DAMVIQNPRYQVTQFGKPVTLSCSQTLNHNVMYWYQQKSSQAPKLLFHYYDKDFNNEADTPDNFQSRRPNTSFCFLDIRSPGLGDTAMYLCATSRSRTMAETQYFGPGTRLLVL.

V is TRBV4-1 and J is TRBJ1-2. The CDR3 sequence is 15 residues long. CDR1 and CDR2 (germline): MGHRA, YSYEKL. The CDR3 loop reads CASSQDKTATYGYTF.

The CDR3 is CASSYSAREQYF. The chain joins TRBV6-2 or TRBV6-3 to TRBJ2-7; TCRdb's D call of TRBD1 is untestable without DNA. The CDR3 is 12 residues long. Germline V CDR1 and CDR2: MNHEY, SVGEGT.

The gene calls are TRBV10-3 and TRBJ2-5; the D call from TCRdb, TRBD1, cannot be confirmed without DNA. Germline-derived CDR1 and CDR2 are ENHRY and SYGVKD. This CDR3 region has 14 residues. CDR3 amino acids: CAISDDRVRETQYF.

V and J are TRBV20-1 and TRBJ2-7. The germline CDR1 and CDR2 sequences are DFQATT and SNEGSKA (reference sequence). The CDR3 runs 12 residues. CDR3 protein: CSARDSGHEQYF.

The chain's CDR3 is CASSAGQGMRGYTF. The chain is built from TRBV7-3 and TRBJ1-2; TCRdb lists TRBD1, though no DNA is available to test this call. This CDR3 comprises 14 residues. The germline gives CDR1 SGHTA, CDR2 FQGTGA. Full variable domain (rest looked up from reference TRBV7-3 and TRBJ1-2): GAGVSQTPSNKVTEKGKYVELRCDPISGHTALYWYRQSLGQGPEFLIYFQGTGAADDSGLPNDRFFAVRPEGSVSTLKIQRTERGDSAVYLCASSAGQGMRGYTFGSGTRLTVV.